The source of this T cell receptor beta chain is a study of T cells in Graves' hyperthyroidism and ophthalmopathy. TCR beta CDR3 regions were amplified from RNA. The HTBI primer set drove a first-round RT-PCR of the TCR CDR3. TCRdb re-analysed the multiplex PCR reads in MiXCR, keeping a single row per CDR3 protein. The sample carries roughly 350,000 distinct CDR3 sequences, roughly an eighth recorded once. V was clipped by 6 bases and J by 7 bases; unmatched bases: 8. This CDR3 region has 14 residues. The J gene is TRBJ2-1, the V gene TRBV12-3 or TRBV12-4, with TRBD2 matching over 8 bases. The sequenced sample was blood. The TCR sequence derives from a woman aged 40-49 years with Graves' ophthalmopathy. The CDR3 DNA follows: TGTGCCAGCAGACCGGGACTAGGGGGAAATGAGCAGTTCTTC. This encodes CASRPGLGGNEQFF.